This TCR beta chain was identified in a study of synovial regulatory T cells in juvenile arthritis. Points from the study as a whole: Synovial Teff and blood CPL repertoires partially overlapped with iaTreg TCR repertoires, which were largely patient-private. Synovial Tregs shared more CDR3 sequences with iaTregs than other blood Tregs.

Median age 11.6 years (about 2.3-22.9); median disease duration 7 years (0.2-19.1). In the case of this clone: Its specificity is not known.

TCRdb's table, derived via immunoSEQ multiplex PCR, lists solely in-frame clones and lacks some. This listing includes around 8,000 clones. The clonotype originates from a donor under 30 with juvenile idiopathic arthritis. Sequencing was performed on Treg cells from blood. Subset defined: remaining (HLA-DR-negative) circulating blood Treg cells.

The CDR3 sequence: CASSYLSLASLREQYF. The genes are TRBV28 and TRBJ2-7; TCRdb names TRBD2, which stays unverified in the absence of DNA. The CDR3 runs 16 residues. The entry carries no DNA sequence. Germline CDR1 MDHEN, CDR2 SYDVKM.